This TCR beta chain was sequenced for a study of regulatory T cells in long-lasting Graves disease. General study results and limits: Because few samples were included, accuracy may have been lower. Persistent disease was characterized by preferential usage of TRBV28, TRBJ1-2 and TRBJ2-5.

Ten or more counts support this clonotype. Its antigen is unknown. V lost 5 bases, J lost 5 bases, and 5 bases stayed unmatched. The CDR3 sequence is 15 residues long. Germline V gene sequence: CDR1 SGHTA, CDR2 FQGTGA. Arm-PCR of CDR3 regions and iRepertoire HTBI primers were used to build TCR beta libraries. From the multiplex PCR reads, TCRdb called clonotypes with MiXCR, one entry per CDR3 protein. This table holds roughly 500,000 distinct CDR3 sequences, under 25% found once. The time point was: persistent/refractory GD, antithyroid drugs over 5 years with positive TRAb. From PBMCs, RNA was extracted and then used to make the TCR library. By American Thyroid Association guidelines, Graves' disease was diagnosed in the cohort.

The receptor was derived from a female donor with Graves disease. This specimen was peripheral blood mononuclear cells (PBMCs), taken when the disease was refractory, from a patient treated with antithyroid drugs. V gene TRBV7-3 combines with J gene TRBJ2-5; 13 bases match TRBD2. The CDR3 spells CASSRLAGGGETQYF. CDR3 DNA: TGTGCCAGCAGCCGACTAGCGGGAGGAGGGGAGACCCAGTACTTC.